This TCR beta chain was obtained from a study of OX40 agonist ivuxolimab in advanced cancers. Study in general: A diagnosis of hepatocellular carcinoma, melanoma, renal cell or head and neck cancer was present in dose-escalation patients.

CDR3 length: 12 residues. With 0 bases removed from V and 5 bases from J, the gap between germline ends came to 4 bases. Looked up from germline, CDR1 is SNHLY and CDR2 is FYNNEI. Generated by immunoSEQ multiplex PCR, the TCRdb table keeps only in-frame clones and is missing some. The sample consists of 60,000 to 85,000 clones, roughly 89% of them appearing once. V gene TRBV2 combines with J gene TRBJ2-5; unclear D gene. Material: CD4+ or CD8+ T cells sorted from blood, obtained in a trial of the OX40 agonist ivuxolimab. This TCR was sampled from an adult with an advanced solid tumor such as melanoma, head and neck, liver or kidney cancer. The CDR3 DNA follows: TGTGCCAGCAGTGAAGCGGGGGAGACCCAGTACTTC. This codes for CASSEAGETQYF.